Listed below are T cell receptor beta chains from one sample, sequenced in a study of Ad26.COV2.S vaccination and SARS-CoV-2 variants. Sequencing was performed with immunoSEQ multiplex PCR; in TCRdb, only in-frame clones are kept and a portion is missing. The data show hundreds of thousands of clones, 89% seen once. This specimen was peripheral blood, taken in a trial of Ad26.COV2.S vaccine versus placebo. These receptors came from a person aged 18-60 years who received the Ad26.COV2.S COVID-19 vaccine or a placebo. CDR3s include the opening cysteine and the closing phenylalanine or tryptophan. D genes are given only for firm matches. Not all rows give a size; the values are once, few, many and, for expanded clones, a class.

V gene: TRBV7-9
J gene: TRBJ2-1
clone size: -
D gene: -
CDR3 protein: CASSLVSSNEQFF
CDR3 DNA: TGTGCCAGCAGCTTAGTAAGCTCCAATGAGCAGTTCTTC

V gene: TRBV2
J gene: TRBJ2-4
clone size: -
D gene: TRBD2
CDR3 protein: CASSTSGTLAKNIQYF
CDR3 DNA: TGTGCCAGCAGTACTAGCGGGACCCTAGCCAAAAACATTCAGTACTTC

V gene: TRBV29-1
J gene: TRBJ1-2
clone size: few
D gene: -
CDR3 protein: CSVEDQASLGGYTF
CDR3 DNA: TGCAGCGTTGAAGATCAAGCGTCCTTGGGGGGCTACACCTTC

V gene: TRBV11-2
J gene: TRBJ1-3
clone size: -
D gene: -
CDR3 protein: CASSFGQWGMGGNTIYF
CDR3 DNA: TGTGCCAGCAGCTTCGGGCAGTGGGGCATGGGAGGAAACACCATATATTTT

V gene: TRBV7-2
J gene: TRBJ2-1
clone size: -
D gene: TRBD2
CDR3 protein: CASSPNGRAGNEQFF
CDR3 DNA: TGTGCCAGCAGCCCCAACGGGAGGGCCGGCAATGAGCAGTTCTTC

V gene: TRBV12-3/TRBV12-4
J gene: TRBJ1-5
clone size: -
D gene: -
CDR3 protein: CASSFSVNQPQHF
CDR3 DNA: TGTGCCAGCAGTTTCAGCGTAAATCAGCCCCAGCATTTT

V gene: TRBV13
J gene: TRBJ2-1
clone size: -
D gene: -
CDR3 protein: CASSLGDDSYNEQFF
CDR3 DNA: TGTGCCAGCAGCTTGGGGGACGACTCCTACAATGAGCAGTTCTTC

V gene: TRBV7-2
J gene: TRBJ2-1
clone size: -
D gene: TRBD1
CDR3 protein: CASSSDRVTYNEQFF
CDR3 DNA: TGTGCCAGCAGCTCAGACAGGGTCACATACAATGAGCAGTTCTTC

V gene: TRBV19
J gene: TRBJ1-5
clone size: -
D gene: -
CDR3 protein: CASSIEVRGNQPQHF
CDR3 DNA: TGTGCCAGTAGTATCGAGGTGCGGGGGAATCAGCCCCAGCATTTT

V gene: TRBV10-3
J gene: TRBJ2-6
clone size: -
D gene: -
CDR3 protein: CATTISSGANVLTF
CDR3 DNA: TGTGCCACCACTATAAGCTCTGGGGCCAACGTCCTGACTTTC

V gene: TRBV7-2
J gene: TRBJ2-7
clone size: -
D gene: -
CDR3 protein: CASSSAGAQSGEQYF
CDR3 DNA: TGTGCCAGCAGCTCTGCGGGGGCCCAATCGGGAGAGCAGTACTTC

V gene: TRBV5-4
J gene: TRBJ1-4
clone size: -
D gene: -
CDR3 protein: CASSLAPRNEKLFF
CDR3 DNA: TGTGCCAGCAGCTTGGCCCCGAGGAATGAAAAACTGTTTTTT

V gene: TRBV12-3/TRBV12-4
J gene: TRBJ2-5
clone size: -
D gene: -
CDR3 protein: CASTLGAVETQYF
CDR3 DNA: TGTGCCAGCACCTTGGGGGCTGTTGAGACCCAGTACTTC

V gene: TRBV7-9
J gene: TRBJ2-7
clone size: -
D gene: -
CDR3 protein: CASSPGDGYEQYF
CDR3 DNA: TGTGCCAGCAGCCCCGGGGACGGCTACGAGCAGTACTTC

V gene: TRBV27
J gene: TRBJ2-7
clone size: many
D gene: -
CDR3 protein: CASSPGLRAEQYF
CDR3 DNA: TGTGCCAGCAGTCCAGGACTGCGGGCCGAGCAGTACTTC

V gene: TRBV6-5
J gene: TRBJ1-2
clone size: -
D gene: TRBD1
CDR3 protein: CASTRAGGVNGYTF
CDR3 DNA: TGTGCCAGCACCAGGGCAGGGGGCGTCAATGGCTACACCTTC

V gene: TRBV12-3/TRBV12-4
J gene: TRBJ2-3
clone size: -
D gene: -
CDR3 protein: CASSGGRPDTQYF
CDR3 DNA: TGTGCCAGCTCCGGGGGGCGACCAGATACGCAGTATTTT

V gene: TRBV6-5
J gene: TRBJ2-5
clone size: -
D gene: TRBD2
CDR3 protein: CASSYYTSGKETQYF
CDR3 DNA: TGTGCCAGCAGTTACTATACTAGCGGGAAAGAGACCCAGTACTTC

V gene: TRBV30
J gene: TRBJ2-7
clone size: -
D gene: TRBD2
CDR3 protein: CAWTGTSVSYEQYF
CDR3 DNA: TGTGCCTGGACCGGGACTAGCGTTTCCTACGAGCAGTACTTC

V gene: TRBV4-2
J gene: TRBJ1-1
clone size: -
D gene: -
CDR3 protein: CASSQDWSAAPTEAFF
CDR3 DNA: TGTGCCAGCAGCCAAGATTGGTCGGCCGCGCCCACTGAAGCTTTCTTT

V gene: TRBV10-3
J gene: TRBJ2-2
clone size: once
D gene: TRBD2
CDR3 protein: CAISGTSEFTGELFF
CDR3 DNA: TGTGCCATCAGTGGGACTAGCGAATTCACCGGGGAGCTGTTTTTT

V gene: TRBV3-1/TRBV3-2
J gene: TRBJ1-6
clone size: -
D gene: TRBD1
CDR3 protein: CASSPSLDRGRLNSPLHF
CDR3 DNA: TGTGCCAGCAGCCCATCGTTGGACAGGGGGCGCCTGAATTCACCCCTCCACTTT

V gene: TRBV29-1
J gene: TRBJ1-2
clone size: once
D gene: TRBD1
CDR3 protein: CSVPGQGPIHTF
CDR3 DNA: TGCAGCGTTCCGGGACAGGGGCCCATCCACACCTTC

V gene: TRBV19
J gene: TRBJ2-4
clone size: -
D gene: -
CDR3 protein: CASSIPGKNIQYF
CDR3 DNA: TGTGCCAGTAGTATCCCAGGGAAAAACATTCAGTACTTC

V gene: TRBV10-2
J gene: TRBJ2-7
clone size: -
D gene: TRBD2
CDR3 protein: CASSDWTSREQYF
CDR3 DNA: TGCGCCAGCAGTGATTGGACTAGTAGAGAGCAGTACTTC

V gene: TRBV7-2
J gene: TRBJ1-1
clone size: -
D gene: TRBD1
CDR3 protein: CASGRDSFLRNTEAFF
CDR3 DNA: TGTGCCAGCGGTCGGGACAGCTTTTTGAGGAACACTGAAGCTTTCTTT

V gene: TRBV4-3
J gene: TRBJ2-2
clone size: -
D gene: TRBD1
CDR3 protein: CASSHYGQGMGELFF
CDR3 DNA: TGCGCCAGCAGCCACTATGGACAGGGCATGGGGGAGCTGTTTTTT

V gene: TRBV6-6
J gene: TRBJ2-3
clone size: -
D gene: TRBD1
CDR3 protein: CASRYGQASDTQYF
CDR3 DNA: TGTGCCAGCAGATACGGACAGGCATCAGATACGCAGTATTTT

V gene: TRBV5-6
J gene: TRBJ1-6
clone size: -
D gene: TRBD1
CDR3 protein: CASSWGQGLYNSPLHF
CDR3 DNA: TGTGCCAGCAGCTGGGGACAGGGGCTCTATAATTCACCCCTCCACTTT

V gene: TRBV12-5
J gene: TRBJ2-4
clone size: -
D gene: -
CDR3 protein: CANGLVPLAKNIQYF
CDR3 DNA: TGTGCTAATGGTTTGGTACCTCTAGCCAAAAACATTCAGTACTTC

V gene: TRBV5-1
J gene: TRBJ2-2
clone size: -
D gene: -
CDR3 protein: CASSLSPNTGELFF
CDR3 DNA: TGCGCCAGCAGCTTGAGCCCGAACACCGGGGAGCTGTTTTTT

V gene: TRBV15
J gene: TRBJ2-3
clone size: -
D gene: TRBD2
CDR3 protein: CATSLGTSRADTQYF
CDR3 DNA: TGTGCCACCAGCCTCGGGACTAGTAGGGCAGATACGCAGTATTTT

V gene: TRBV5-4
J gene: TRBJ2-5
clone size: once
D gene: -
CDR3 protein: CASSLRETQYF
CDR3 DNA: TGTGCCAGCAGCTTAAGGGAGACCCAGTACTTC

V gene: TRBV24-1
J gene: TRBJ2-1
clone size: -
D gene: -
CDR3 protein: CATRGTGGNEQFF
CDR3 DNA: TGTGCCACCAGGGGGACCGGCGGGAATGAGCAGTTCTTC

V gene: TRBV5-1
J gene: TRBJ2-7
clone size: -
D gene: TRBD2
CDR3 protein: CASSLGRLAGGFREQYF
CDR3 DNA: TGCGCCAGCAGCTTGGGGCGACTAGCGGGAGGGTTCAGGGAGCAGTACTTC

V gene: TRBV3-1/TRBV3-2
J gene: TRBJ2-5
clone size: -
D gene: -
CDR3 protein: CASSLKTSYQETQYF
CDR3 DNA: TGTGCCAGCAGCCTGAAGACCTCGTACCAAGAGACCCAGTACTTC

V gene: TRBV25-1
J gene: TRBJ1-3
clone size: -
D gene: -
CDR3 protein: CASSQQGVGNTIYF
CDR3 DNA: TGTGCCAGCAGTCAACAGGGAGTGGGAAACACCATATATTTT

V gene: TRBV5-4
J gene: TRBJ2-7
clone size: -
D gene: TRBD1
CDR3 protein: CASSPRTGSYEQYF
CDR3 DNA: TGTGCCAGCAGCCCGAGGACAGGCTCCTACGAGCAGTACTTC

V gene: TRBV27
J gene: TRBJ2-2
clone size: -
D gene: -
CDR3 protein: CASSSGSGELFF
CDR3 DNA: TGTGCCAGCAGTTCGGGATCCGGGGAGCTGTTTTTT

V gene: TRBV30
J gene: TRBJ1-5
clone size: -
D gene: -
CDR3 protein: CACHTGTPNQPQHF
CDR3 DNA: TGTGCCTGTCATACCGGGACACCAAATCAGCCCCAGCATTTT

V gene: TRBV10-3
J gene: TRBJ1-1
clone size: -
D gene: TRBD1
CDR3 protein: CAISEGTVPEAFF
CDR3 DNA: TGTGCCATCAGTGAGGGGACAGTTCCTGAAGCTTTCTTT

V gene: TRBV5-5
J gene: TRBJ1-6
clone size: -
D gene: -
CDR3 protein: CASSLGGGESPLHF
CDR3 DNA: TGTGCCAGCAGCTTGGGGGGTGGTGAATCACCCCTCCACTTT

V gene: TRBV30
J gene: TRBJ2-5
clone size: -
D gene: TRBD1
CDR3 protein: CAWRMTGGETQYF
CDR3 DNA: TGTGCCTGGAGGATGACAGGGGGAGAGACCCAGTACTTC

V gene: TRBV5-8
J gene: TRBJ1-2
clone size: once
D gene: -
CDR3 protein: CASSLGGNYGYTF
CDR3 DNA: TGTGCCAGCAGCTTAGGCGGTAACTATGGCTACACCTTC

V gene: TRBV2
J gene: TRBJ1-5
clone size: -
D gene: -
CDR3 protein: CASGRGSSNQPQHF
CDR3 DNA: TGTGCCAGCGGCAGGGGCAGTAGCAATCAGCCCCAGCATTTT